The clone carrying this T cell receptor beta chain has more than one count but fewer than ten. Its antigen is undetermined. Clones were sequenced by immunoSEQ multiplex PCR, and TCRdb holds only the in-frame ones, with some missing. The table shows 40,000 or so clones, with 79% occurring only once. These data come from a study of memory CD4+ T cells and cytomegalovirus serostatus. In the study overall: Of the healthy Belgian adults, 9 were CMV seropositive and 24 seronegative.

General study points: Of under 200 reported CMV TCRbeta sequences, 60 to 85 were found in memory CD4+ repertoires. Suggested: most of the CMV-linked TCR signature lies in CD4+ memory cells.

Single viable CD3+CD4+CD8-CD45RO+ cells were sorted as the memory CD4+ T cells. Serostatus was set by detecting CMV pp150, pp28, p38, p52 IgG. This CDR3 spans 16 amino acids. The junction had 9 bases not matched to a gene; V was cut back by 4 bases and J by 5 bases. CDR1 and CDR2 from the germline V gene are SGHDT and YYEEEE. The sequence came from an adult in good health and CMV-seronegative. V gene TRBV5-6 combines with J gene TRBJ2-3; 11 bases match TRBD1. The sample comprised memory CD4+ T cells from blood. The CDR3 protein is CASSTVPGQGVDTQYF. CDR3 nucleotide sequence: TGTGCCAGCAGCACAGTCCCGGGACAGGGGGTAGATACGCAGTATTTT.